These 5 T cell receptor beta chains came from one sample sequenced in a study of blood T cell repertoires in COVID-19. The table came from immunoSEQ multiplex PCR; TCRdb's copy has only in-frame clones and leaves some out. This table holds 50,000 or so clones, approximately 79% found once. Material for sequencing was peripheral blood. The source is a man aged 65 to 85 with acute or convalescent COVID-19.

The rearrangement uses TRBV27 and TRBJ2-6; 7 bases are shared with TRBD2. CDR3 length: 15 amino acids. The trim removed 2 bases at V and 2 bases at J, leaving 0 bases unmatched. Germline V gene data show CDR1 as MNHEY and CDR2 as SMNVEV (reference sequence). CDR3 nucleotide sequence: TGTGCCAGCAGTTTAGCGGGGGCTGGGGCCAACGTCCTGACTTTC. It encodes CASSLAGAGANVLTF.

This chain links TRBV10-3 with TRBJ1-2; 7 bases align to TRBD1. Germline assignment: CDR1 ENHRY and CDR2 SYGVKD. The CDR3 loop spans 12 amino acids. The ends lost 10 bases at V and 10 bases at J; junction bases unmatched: 12. The CDR3 coding sequence is TGTGCCACATCCGGGACAGCTGGTTTCTACACCTTC. The encoded protein is CATSGTAGFYTF.

CDR3 nucleotides: TGTGCCAGCAGTTCAGGACAGGGGGCTGGACAGCCCCAGCATTTT. Translation gives CASSSGQGAGQPQHF. This rearrangement joins TRBV28 to TRBJ1-5; 11 nucleotides match TRBD1. Germline CDR1 and CDR2: MDHEN and SYDVKM. Trimming took 4 bases from V and 7 from J; bases not matched to a gene: 6. The CDR3 spans 15 residues. Based on the CDR3 plus reference TRBV28 and TRBJ1-5, the full variable domain is DVKVTQSSRYLVKRTGEKVFLECVQDMDHENMFWYRQDPGLGLRLIYFSYDVKMKEKGDIPEGYSVSREKKERFSLILESASTNQTSMYLCASSSGQGAGQPQHFGDGTRLSIL.

The CDR3 reads CASGSLTSGRLEQYF. As DNA, the CDR3 is TGTGCTAGTGGGAGCCTTACTAGCGGGAGGTTGGAGCAGTACTTC. This chain joins TRBV12-5 and TRBJ2-7; 12 bases map to TRBD2. CDR3 length: 15 amino acids. Germline V gene data show CDR1 as LGHNT and CDR2 as FRNRAP. Unmatched junction bases numbered 10, after V lost 6 bases and J lost 7 bases. Looking up the rest from reference TRBV12-5 and TRBJ2-7 gives the full variable domain: DARVTQTPRHKVTEMGQEVTMRCQPILGHNTVFWYRQTMMQGLELLAYFRNRAPLDDSGMPKDRFSAEMPDATLATLKIQPSEPRDSAVYFCASGSLTSGRLEQYFGPGTRLTVT.

The gene calls are TRBV10-1 and TRBJ2-2; TRBD2 is a possible D gene (5 bases). Trimming left V 8 bases short and J 4 bases short, with 11 bases between. Germline values: CDR1 WNHNN, CDR2 SYGVQD (reference sequence). The CDR3 covers 13 residues. The CDR3 reads CASGLDGTGELFF. In DNA, the CDR3 is TGCGCCAGCGGACTTGACGGCACCGGGGAGCTGTTTTTT.